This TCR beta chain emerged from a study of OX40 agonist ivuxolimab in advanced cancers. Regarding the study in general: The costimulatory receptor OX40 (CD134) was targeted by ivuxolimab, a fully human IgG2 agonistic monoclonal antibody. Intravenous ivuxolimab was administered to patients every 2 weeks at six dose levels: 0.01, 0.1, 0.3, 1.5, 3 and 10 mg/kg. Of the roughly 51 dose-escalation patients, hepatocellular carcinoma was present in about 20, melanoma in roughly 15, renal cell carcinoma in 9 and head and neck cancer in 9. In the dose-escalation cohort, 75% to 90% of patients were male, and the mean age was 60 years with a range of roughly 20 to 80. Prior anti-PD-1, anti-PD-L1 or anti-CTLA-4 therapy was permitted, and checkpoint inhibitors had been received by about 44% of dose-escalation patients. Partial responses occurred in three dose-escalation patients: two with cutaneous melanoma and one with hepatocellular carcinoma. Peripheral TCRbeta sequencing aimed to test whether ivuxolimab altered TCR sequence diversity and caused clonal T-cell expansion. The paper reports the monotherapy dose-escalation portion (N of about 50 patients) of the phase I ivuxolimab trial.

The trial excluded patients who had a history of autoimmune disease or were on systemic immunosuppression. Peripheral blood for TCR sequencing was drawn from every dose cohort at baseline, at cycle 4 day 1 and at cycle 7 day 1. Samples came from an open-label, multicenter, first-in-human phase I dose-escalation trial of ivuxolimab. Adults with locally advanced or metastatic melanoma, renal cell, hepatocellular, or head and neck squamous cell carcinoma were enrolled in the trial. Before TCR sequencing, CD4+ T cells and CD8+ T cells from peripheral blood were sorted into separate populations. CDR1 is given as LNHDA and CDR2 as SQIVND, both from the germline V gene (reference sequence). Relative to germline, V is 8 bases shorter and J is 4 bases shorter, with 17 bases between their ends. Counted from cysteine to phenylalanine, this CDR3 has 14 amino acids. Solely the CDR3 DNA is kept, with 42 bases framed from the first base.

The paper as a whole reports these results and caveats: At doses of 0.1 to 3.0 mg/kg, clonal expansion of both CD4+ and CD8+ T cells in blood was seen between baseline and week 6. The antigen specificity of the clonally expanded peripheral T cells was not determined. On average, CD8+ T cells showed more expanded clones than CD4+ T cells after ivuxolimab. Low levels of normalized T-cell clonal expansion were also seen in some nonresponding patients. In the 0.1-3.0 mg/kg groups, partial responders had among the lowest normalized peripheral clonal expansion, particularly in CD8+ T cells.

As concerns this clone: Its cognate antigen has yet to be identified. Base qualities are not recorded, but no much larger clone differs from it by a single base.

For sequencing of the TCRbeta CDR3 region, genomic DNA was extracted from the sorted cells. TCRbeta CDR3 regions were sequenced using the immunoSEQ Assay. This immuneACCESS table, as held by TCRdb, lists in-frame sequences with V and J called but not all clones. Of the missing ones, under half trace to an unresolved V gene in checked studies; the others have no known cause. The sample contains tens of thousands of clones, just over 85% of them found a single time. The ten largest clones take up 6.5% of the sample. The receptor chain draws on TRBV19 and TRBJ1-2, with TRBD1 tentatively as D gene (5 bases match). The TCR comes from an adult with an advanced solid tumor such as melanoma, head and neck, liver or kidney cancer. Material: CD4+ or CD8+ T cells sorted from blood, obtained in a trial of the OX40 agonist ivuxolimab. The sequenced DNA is TGTGCCAGTGGGGCAGGCATCCTACTCTATGGCTACACCTTC. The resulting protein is CASGAGILLYGYTF.